The rows below give T cell receptor beta chains drawn from one sample of a study of cytomegalovirus exposure and HLA in healthy donors. Here immunoSEQ multiplex PCR was the method, and the copy in TCRdb shows in-frame clones only, minus some. The table has more than 95,000 clones, around 80% seen once. Sequenced material: PBMCs. These receptors came from a woman between 40 and 50 years old in good health and CMV-seronegative. The CDR3 runs from the conserved cysteine through the conserved F or W. A D gene is named only where the DNA matches it firmly. Size is stated for part of the rows, as once, few or many counts, or as a class when the clone is expanded.

TGTGCCAGCAGCCAAGATAGGGGGACTAGCATGAATACGCAGTATTTT | CASSQDRGTSMNTQYF | TRBD2 | TRBJ2-3 | 16 | TRBV14 | NA
TGTGCCAGCAGTCCCGGGAGGGCAACTAATGAAAAACTGTTTTTT | CASSPGRATNEKLFF | NA | TRBJ1-4 | 15 | TRBV6-5 | NA
TGTGCCAGCTCACCCGGGACAGGGCCGGAGACCCAGTACTTC | CASSPGTGPETQYF | TRBD1 | TRBJ2-5 | 14 | TRBV18 | once
TGTGCCAGCAGCTTATTGCGGAGCACAGATACGCAGTATTTT | CASSLLRSTDTQYF | NA | TRBJ2-3 | 14 | TRBV7-8 | NA
TGTGCCAGCAGCCTAGGGAACACTGAAGCTTTCTTT | CASSLGNTEAFF | NA | TRBJ1-1 | 12 | TRBV10-3 | NA
TGTGCCAGTAGTATGTGGGACAGAAGCAATGAGCAGTTCTTC | CASSMWDRSNEQFF | TRBD1 | TRBJ2-1 | 14 | TRBV19 | NA
TGCGCCAGCAGCTCGACTGCGGGACAGCCCTACGAGCAGTACTTC | CASSSTAGQPYEQYF | NA | TRBJ2-7 | 15 | TRBV5-1 | NA
TGTGCCAGCAGCTTCCTAGCGGGCACAGATACGCAGTATTTT | CASSFLAGTDTQYF | TRBD2 | TRBJ2-3 | 14 | TRBV7-6 | once
TGTGCCAGCAGCTTTTCCGGACAGGGAGGAAATCAGCCCCAGCATTTT | CASSFSGQGGNQPQHF | TRBD1 | TRBJ1-5 | 16 | TRBV7-9 | NA
TGTGCCAGTAGTATGGACAGTTACGAGCAGTACTTC | CASSMDSYEQYF | NA | TRBJ2-7 | 12 | TRBV19 | NA
TGCGCCAGCAGCCATAGAACTAGCGGGAGCTCCTACGAGCAGTACTTC | CASSHRTSGSSYEQYF | TRBD2 | TRBJ2-7 | 16 | TRBV4-3 | few
TGTGCCAGCAGCCCGCGGACTAGCGGGATTGGAGAGACCCAGTACTTC | CASSPRTSGIGETQYF | TRBD2 | TRBJ2-5 | 16 | TRBV11-2 | NA
TGTGCCAGTAGTCCCTTCGGACAGGGGGCGAATGGCTACACCTTC | CASSPFGQGANGYTF | TRBD1 | TRBJ1-2 | 15 | TRBV19 | NA
TGTGCCAGCGGTTTCGGGGACTCCTACGAGCAGTACTTC | CASGFGDSYEQYF | NA | TRBJ2-7 | 13 | TRBV9 | NA
TGTGCCAGCAGCCGCCCCCCCTCCCGGGACTACTTGAATGAGCAGTTCTTC | CASSRPPSRDYLNEQFF | NA | TRBJ2-1 | 17 | TRBV21-1 | NA